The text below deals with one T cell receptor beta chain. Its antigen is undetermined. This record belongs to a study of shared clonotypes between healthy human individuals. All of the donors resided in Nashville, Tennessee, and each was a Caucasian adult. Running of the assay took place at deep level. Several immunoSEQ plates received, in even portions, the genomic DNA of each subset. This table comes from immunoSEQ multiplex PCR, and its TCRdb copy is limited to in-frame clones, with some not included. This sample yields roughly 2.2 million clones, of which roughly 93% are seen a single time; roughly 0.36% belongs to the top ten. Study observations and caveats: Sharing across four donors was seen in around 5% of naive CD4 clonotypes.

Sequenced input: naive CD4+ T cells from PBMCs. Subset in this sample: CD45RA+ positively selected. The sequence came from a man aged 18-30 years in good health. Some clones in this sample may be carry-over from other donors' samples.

CDR3 in DNA: TGTGCCAGCAGTTTATCGTTCGGGGTGGAGCTGTTTTTT. Residues: CASSLSFGVELFF. This rearrangement joins TRBV27 to TRBJ2-2, with a possible D match to TRBD2 (5 bases). The germline V gene encodes CDR1 MNHEY and CDR2 SMNVEV (reference sequence). The CDR3 consists of 13 residues. Trimming took off 0 bases at V and 10 bases at J, with 9 bases between the two ends.